The rows below give T cell receptor beta chains drawn from one sample of a study of technical replicates of blood from several donors. Profiling relied on immunoSEQ multiplex PCR, and the TCRdb table lists in-frame clones only, not all of them. Of almost 85,000 clones listed, about 97% are singletons. The sample consisted of T cells isolated from PBMCs. Receptors were obtained from a human donor in good health. Each CDR3 is given with its conserved first and last residue. The D gene is left open where the match is weak.

>.|TRBV4-1|TRBJ2-1
CASSVRAVSHNEQFF
>.|TRBV18|TRBJ1-1
CASSQFDRDTEAFF
>TRBD2|TRBV6-1|TRBJ2-1
CASRTSGSHNEQFF
>TRBD2|TRBV5-4|TRBJ2-7
CASSSTLSSGGAYEQYF
>.|TRBV7-9|TRBJ2-1
CASSGGGPNEQFF
>TRBD1|TRBV28|TRBJ2-1
CASSWMTGGQFF
>TRBD2|TRBV7-9|TRBJ2-1
CASSPTREGIGKFF
>.|TRBV5-6|TRBJ2-2
CASSLAAVGHPVEFGELFF
>.|TRBV5-4|TRBJ2-1
CASSFNGIGPAYNEQFF
>.|TRBV10-3|TRBJ2-2
CAISESWGRTGELFF
>.|TRBV30|TRBJ2-2
CAWSVQNTGELFF
>TRBD2|TRBV10-2|TRBJ2-1
CASQLAGAYNEQFF
>TRBD1|TRBV7-9|TRBJ1-2
CASSSDRGYYGYTF
>.|TRBV7-9|TRBJ2-3
CASSLGLSDTQYF
>TRBD1|TRBV2|TRBJ1-5
CASSEGWDRDAVSNQPQHF
>.|TRBV5-1|TRBJ1-1
CASSLSGSEAFF
>.|TRBV2|TRBJ1-5
CASRAGRQSDQPQHF
>.|TRBV2|TRBJ2-3
CASSPLGGLARGDTQYF
>TRBD2|TRBV11-2|TRBJ2-7
CASSLVTSGSAYEQYF
>.|TRBV2|TRBJ1-2
CASSAGTLDGYTF
>TRBD2|TRBV9|TRBJ2-5
CASSSDSGGRETQYF
>TRBD2|TRBV4-1|TRBJ2-7
CASSQEAAIAGEYF
>TRBD2|TRBV2|TRBJ2-3
CASSEGLASDTQYF
>.|TRBV28|TRBJ1-1
CASSLTSDTEAFF
>TRBD2|TRBV19|TRBJ2-7
CASSQAGAYEQYF
>TRBD1|TRBV4-1|TRBJ2-7
CASSQATDRVSEQYF
>.|TRBV28|TRBJ1-5
CASSFLGRGNNQPQHF
>.|TRBV10-3|TRBJ2-7
CAISSNSGSRTYEQYF
>TRBD1|TRBV6-6|TRBJ1-1
CASSFGTGFEAFF
>.|TRBV2|TRBJ2-5
CASKQGEETQYF
>TRBD1|TRBV19|TRBJ2-2
CASRRDWDRRYPGELFF
>.|TRBV5-6|TRBJ2-3
CASSLAASQRTDTQYF
>TRBD1|TRBV30|TRBJ1-5
CAWSAAAQGRRQPQHF
>TRBD1|TRBV5-6|TRBJ1-4
CASSLTGATTNEKLFF
>TRBD1|TRBV18|TRBJ1-5
CASSPGQGAFFQPQHF
>.|TRBV7-9|TRBJ1-6
CATTGSGNSPLHF
>TRBD1|TRBV5-1|TRBJ1-1
CASSLRGRDSLGNTEAFF
>.|TRBV19|TRBJ1-1
CASSISMYGTEAFF
>.|TRBV5-1|TRBJ2-4
CASSSEGAKNIQYF
>.|TRBV29-1|TRBJ1-6
CSVQEVNSPLHF
>.|TRBV5-1|TRBJ1-4
CASSLVGGSNEKLFF
>TRBD2|TRBV5-4|TRBJ2-3
CASSSDLAGVDTQYF
>TRBD2|TRBV5-1|TRBJ2-1
CASSLLSLAGGRNEQFF
>.|TRBV19|TRBJ2-7
CASSIRAQEAYEQYF
>TRBD2|TRBV27|TRBJ2-1
CASNRLAGGPPHEQFF
>.|TRBV11-3|TRBJ1-1
CASSLGRVAFF
>.|TRBV4-1|TRBJ2-7
CASSSQYEQYF
>.|TRBV11-2|TRBJ2-1
CASSPIEGLQTYNEQFF